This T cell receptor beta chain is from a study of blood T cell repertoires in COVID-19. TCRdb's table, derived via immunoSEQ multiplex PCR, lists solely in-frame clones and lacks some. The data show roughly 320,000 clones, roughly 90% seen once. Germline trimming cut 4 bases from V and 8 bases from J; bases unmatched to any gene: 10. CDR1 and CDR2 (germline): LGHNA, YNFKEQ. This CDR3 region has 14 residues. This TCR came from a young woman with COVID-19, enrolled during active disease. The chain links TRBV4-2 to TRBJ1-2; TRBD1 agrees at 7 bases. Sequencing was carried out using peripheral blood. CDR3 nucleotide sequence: TGTGCCAGCAGCCCAACAGGGGCCGGGGGAGGCTACACCTTC. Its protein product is CASSPTGAGGGYTF.